The sequence of this T cell receptor beta chain was determined in a study of blood T cell repertoires in COVID-19. Study at large: The United States, Italy and Spain supplied acute and convalescent COVID-19 samples.

The repertoire was sequenced with immunoSEQ multiplex PCR; TCRdb's copy has only in-frame clones and lacks some. The sample lists 200,000 to 250,000 clones, around 81% occurring once. The source material was peripheral blood. This TCR was recovered from a man under 40 who had recovered from COVID-19.

The CDR3 region has the DNA TGTGCCAGCAGCGCGACAGTCCAAGAGACCCAGTACTTC. Its protein product is CASSATVQETQYF. The chain combines TRBV7-8 with TRBJ2-5; tentative D call: TRBD1 (5 bases). Germline CDR1 SGHVS, CDR2 FQNEAQ. The length of the CDR3 is 13 residues. Trimming removed 5 bases from V and 1 base from J, with 8 bases in between.